The rows below give T cell receptor beta chains drawn from one sample of a study of human thymus T cells. Assay used: immunoSEQ multiplex PCR; TCRdb lists only in-frame clones, some missing. The sample lists 46,000 or so clones; around 93% were seen once. The sample consisted of blood. The receptors were gathered from a girl in the first two years of life with a congenital heart defect but otherwise immunologically healthy. Each CDR3 is given with its conserved first and last residue. The order of the fields is J gene, V gene, clone size, D gene, CDR3 DNA, CDR3 protein. The D gene is left open where the match is weak. Clone size is not always given. Where it is, it says once, few, many or a class for expanded clones.

TRBJ1-5 | TRBV25-1 | - | - | TGTGCCAGCAGTGGGAGTCTTACAGGGAACCAGCCCCAGCATTTT | CASSGSLTGNQPQHF
TRBJ2-7 | TRBV28 | - | - | TGTGCCAGCAGTCCCCTTTTCCATTTTGGCGGGATTCGCTCCTACGAGCAGTACTTC | CASSPLFHFGGIRSYEQYF
TRBJ2-7 | TRBV5-1 | few | - | TGCGCCAGCAGCTTGGGAGGGAGCTCCTACGAGCAGTACTTC | CASSLGGSSYEQYF
TRBJ2-7 | TRBV4-1 | - | - | TGCGCCAGCAGCCTTATCCTACCAGCGGGCCCCTCCTACGAGCAGTACTTC | CASSLILPAGPSYEQYF
TRBJ2-7 | TRBV5-6 | - | TRBD2 | TGTGCCAGCAGCTTCGTGAAGCGGGGAACCCCCTACGAGCAGTACTTC | CASSFVKRGTPYEQYF
TRBJ1-2 | TRBV11-2 | once | - | TGTGCCAGCAGCAACCTAATTTGGACGGTAGCTAACTATGGCTACACCTTC | CASSNLIWTVANYGYTF
TRBJ2-7 | TRBV20-1 | - | - | TGCAGTGCTAGAGACACCTACGAGCAGTACTTC | CSARDTYEQYF
TRBJ1-5 | TRBV6-5 | - | - | TGTGCCAGCAGTAAAACAGGGCTAGGCAATCAGCCCCAGCATTTT | CASSKTGLGNQPQHF
TRBJ2-1 | TRBV4-1 | - | - | TGCGCCAGCAGCCATCCGTTTGGGGACACCTACCTTACTAGCTCCTACAATGAGCAGTTCTTC | CASSHPFGDTYLTSSYNEQFF
TRBJ2-1 | TRBV30 | once | - | TGTGCCTGGAGACGAGCTTTCTCCTACAATGAGCAGTTCTTC | CAWRRAFSYNEQFF
TRBJ2-3 | TRBV5-4 | - | TRBD2 | TGTGCCAGCAGCTGGGGAGGGATGTCAGATACGCAGTATTTT | CASSWGGMSDTQYF
TRBJ2-1 | TRBV5-4 | - | TRBD1 | TGTGCCAGCAGCTTAATAGCGACCGGGACAGGGGCCTACAATGAGCAGTTCTTC | CASSLIATGTGAYNEQFF
TRBJ1-5 | TRBV27 | - | - | TGTGCCAGCAGTACCATGAGTGGTCAGCCCCAGCATTTT | CASSTMSGQPQHF
TRBJ2-7 | TRBV2 | - | TRBD2 | TGTGCCAGCAGTTCCAGCGGGAGCTCCTACGAGCAGTACTTC | CASSSSGSSYEQYF
TRBJ2-1 | TRBV28 | once | TRBD2 | TGTGCCAGCAGCCGAACCCCGGGACTAGCGGGCGTCGATGAGCAGTTCTTC | CASSRTPGLAGVDEQFF
TRBJ1-4 | TRBV4-1 | - | - | TGCGCCAGCAGCATATCGCAGTGGGAGGGTAATGAAAAACTGTTTTTT | CASSISQWEGNEKLFF
TRBJ1-2 | TRBV7-8 | - | - | TGTGCCAGTTTCGGGGGAGGCCCCCATGGCTACACCTTC | CASFGGGPHGYTF
TRBJ2-3 | TRBV7-9 | - | TRBD2 | TGTGCCAGCAGCGCTACCGGGAGCGGGATTAGCACAGATACGCAGTATTTT | CASSATGSGISTDTQYF
TRBJ2-5 | TRBV21-1 | - | - | TGTGCCAGCAGCAAACACAGGGAAGAGACCCAGTACTTC | CASSKHREETQYF
TRBJ2-3 | TRBV11-1 | - | TRBD2 | TGTGCCAGCAGCTTAGGGACTAGCGGGAGACACACAGATACGCAGTATTTT | CASSLGTSGRHTDTQYF
TRBJ2-1 | TRBV5-4 | - | - | TGTGCCAGCAGCTTGGATCGGGGCAATGAGCAGTTCTTC | CASSLDRGNEQFF